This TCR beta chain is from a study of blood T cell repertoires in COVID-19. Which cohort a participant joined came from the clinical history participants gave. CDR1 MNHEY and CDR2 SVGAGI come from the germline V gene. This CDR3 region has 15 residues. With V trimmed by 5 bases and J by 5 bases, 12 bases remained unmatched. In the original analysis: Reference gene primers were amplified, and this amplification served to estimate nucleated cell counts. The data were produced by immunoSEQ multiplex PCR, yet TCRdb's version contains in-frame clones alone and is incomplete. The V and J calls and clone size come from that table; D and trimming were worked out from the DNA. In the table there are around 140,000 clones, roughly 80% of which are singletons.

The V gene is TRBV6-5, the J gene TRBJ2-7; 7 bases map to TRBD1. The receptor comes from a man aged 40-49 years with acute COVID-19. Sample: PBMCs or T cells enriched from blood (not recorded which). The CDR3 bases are TGTGCCAGCAGTCGCGGTACAGGGGTAACCGACGAGCAGTACTTC. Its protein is CASSRGTGVTDEQYF.